This record concerns one T cell receptor (beta chain) sequence. Its antigen is unidentified. Germline and genes here are mouse. The read falls 1 residue short of the CDR3 end, and the missing part is taken from the germline J gene. TCRdb's table, derived via immunoSEQ multiplex PCR, lists solely in-frame clones and lacks some. The sample consists of 7,000 to 9,500 clones, over 30% of them appearing once. The V gene's germline CDR1 is LGHNA and CDR2 YSYQKL. Trimming removed 3 bases from V and 1 base from J, with 6 bases in between. The CDR3 is 13 amino acids. This entry is derived from a study of tissue T cells after allogeneic stem cell transplantation. General observations from the study: Motif-based clustering found tissue-specific repertoire signatures shared across patients, though few clones were shared. The study did not identify alloreactive or antigen-specific tissue TCRs, and some clones might be persisting host cells.

As to time point: mouse harvest day 14 after allogeneic transplant. The graft held 10^6 splenic CD5+ T cells and 10^7 T-cell-depleted bone marrow cells. B6 (H2b) cells into BALB/c (H2d) mice; tissues taken at day 7 or 14. The specimen was skin. The source is a female BALB/c mouse given C57BL/6 T cells with graft-versus-host disease after an allogeneic hematopoietic cell transplant. The J gene is TRBJ1-1, the V gene TRBV2, with D perhaps matching TRBD1 (5 bases). CDR3 bases read: TGTGCCAGCAGCCACGGACAAAACACAGAAGTCTTC. Its translation: CASSHGQNTEVF. The full-length CDR3 reads as CASSHGQNTEVFF.